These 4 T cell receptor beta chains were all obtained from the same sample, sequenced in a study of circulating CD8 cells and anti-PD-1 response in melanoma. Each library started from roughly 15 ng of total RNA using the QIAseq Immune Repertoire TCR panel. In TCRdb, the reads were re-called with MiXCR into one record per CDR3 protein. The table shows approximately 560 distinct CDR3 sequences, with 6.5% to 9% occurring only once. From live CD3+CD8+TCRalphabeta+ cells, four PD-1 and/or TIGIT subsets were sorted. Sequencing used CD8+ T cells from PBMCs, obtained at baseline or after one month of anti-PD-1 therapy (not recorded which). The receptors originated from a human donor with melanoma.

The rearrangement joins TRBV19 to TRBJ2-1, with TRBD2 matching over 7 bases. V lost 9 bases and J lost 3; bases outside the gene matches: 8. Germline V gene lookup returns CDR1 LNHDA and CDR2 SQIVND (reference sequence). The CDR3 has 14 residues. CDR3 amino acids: CASQAGLYYNEQFF. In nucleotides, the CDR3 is TGTGCCAGCCAAGCGGGGCTATACTACAATGAGCAGTTCTTC.

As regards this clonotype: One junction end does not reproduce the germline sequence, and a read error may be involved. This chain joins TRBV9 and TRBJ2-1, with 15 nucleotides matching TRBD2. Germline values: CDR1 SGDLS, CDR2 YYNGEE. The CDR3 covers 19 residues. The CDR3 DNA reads TGTGCCAGCAGCGCCCCGGGACTAGCGGGGGGTAAGGGCTACAATGGGCAGTTCTTC. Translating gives CASSAPGLAGGKGYNGQFF.

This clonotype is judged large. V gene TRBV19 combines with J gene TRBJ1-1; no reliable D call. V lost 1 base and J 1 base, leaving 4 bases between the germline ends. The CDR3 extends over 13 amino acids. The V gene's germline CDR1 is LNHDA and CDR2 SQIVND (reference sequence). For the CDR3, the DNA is TGTGCCAGTAGTATAGTGAGGAACACTGAAGCTTTCTTT. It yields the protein CASSIVRNTEAFF.

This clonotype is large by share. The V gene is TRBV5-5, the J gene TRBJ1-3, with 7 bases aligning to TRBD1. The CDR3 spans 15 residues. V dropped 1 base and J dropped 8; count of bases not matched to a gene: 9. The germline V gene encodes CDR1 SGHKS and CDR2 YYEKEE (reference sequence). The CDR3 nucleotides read TGTGCCAGCAGCTTGTATACAGGGGCGGTGGACACCATATATTTT. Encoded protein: CASSLYTGAVDTIYF.